The source of this T cell receptor (beta chain) is a study of blood T cells in healthy people across ages. Study-level findings and limits: Naive CD4+ cell counts and diversity both ran higher in long-lived than in aged donors.

Donors gave roughly 10 milliliters of peripheral blood apiece. Total RNA amounts of at least 5.5 micrograms were extracted per sample. Alongside a J-beta primer mix, a sample-barcoded 5' primer served in a second PCR lasting roughly 6 to 11 cycles. Every sample gave at least 2.5 million paired-end reads containing CDR3. MiXCR was run by TCRdb on the 5' RACE reads, yielding one entry per CDR3 protein. The sample holds some 1 million distinct CDR3 sequences, around 45% seen once. Only one count was recorded for this clonotype. Its antigen is as yet unknown. V was pared by 1 base and J by 8 bases, with 0 bases of the junction left unmatched. Germline CDR1 and CDR2: SNHLY and FYNNEI. This CDR3 is built from 12 residues.

The specimen was blood. V and J are TRBV2 and TRBJ1-2; 8 nucleotides line up with TRBD1. This clonotype was obtained from a woman aged 55-75 years in good health. The CDR3 sequence: CASSEGTGGYTF. CDR3 DNA sequence: TGTGCCAGCAGTGAAGGGACAGGGGGCTACACCTTC.